These 20 T cell receptor beta chains were sequenced from one sample in a study of molecular identifiers for immune sequencing clone quantification. Using its own MiXCR run on the PCR reads, TCRdb lists one record per CDR3 protein. The repertoire holds under 650,000 distinct CDR3 sequences, with approximately 20% as singletons. Sequencing was done on a sample of naive CD8+ T cells from blood, with Jurkat cell RNA spiked in. Subset specified: FACS-sorted CD8+CD4-CCR7+CD45RA+ naive T cells. These receptors were collected from a human donor in good health. Some libraries in this study had Jurkat cell RNA spiked in.

The chain uses TRBV7-6 and TRBJ2-1; the D is unclear. The CDR3 runs to 16 residues. Germline lookup yields CDR1 SGHVS and CDR2 FNYEAQ. With 0 bases removed from V and 0 bases from J, the gap between germline ends came to 9 bases. The CDR3 DNA is TGTGCCAGCAGCTTAGCCACAGAGAGCTCCTACAATGAGCAGTTCTTC. Translating it yields CASSLATESSYNEQFF.

Concerning this clonotype: This could be a read error, since a much larger clone is one nucleotide away. V gene TRBV4-3 combines with J gene TRBJ1-1; D gene unclear. The CDR3 runs 15 residues. CDR1 is LGHNA, CDR2 YSLEER, per germline. The CDR3 reads CVSSQDSPANTEAFF. The DNA for the CDR3 is TGCGTCAGCAGCCAAGATAGTCCGGCGAACACTGAAGCTTTCTTT.

Of note for this clonotype: It may be a read error: a sequence one base away is much more abundant. V and J are TRBV29-1 and TRBJ2-7; 11 bases map to TRBD2. Germline CDR1 and CDR2: SQVTM and ANQGSEA. The CDR3 consists of 13 residues. V shed 8 bases, J shed 2 bases, and the junction held 5 bases outside the gene matches. The CDR3 loop reads CSSGTSGTYEQYF. The CDR3 DNA follows: TGCAGCTCCGGGACTAGCGGCACCTACGAGCAGTACTTC.

This clonotype was recorded many times. V and J are TRBV11-2 and TRBJ2-2; no reliable D call. Trimming left V 4 bases short and J 6 bases short, with 18 bases between. CDR1 is SGHAT and CDR2 is FQNNGV in the germline V gene. The CDR3 is 16 residues long. CDR3 sequence reads: CASSYHPPGRAGELFF. The CDR3, as DNA: TGTGCCAGCAGCTACCACCCTCCTGGTCGGGCCGGGGAGCTGTTTTTT.

Only a few counts were recorded for this clonotype. The CDR3 reads CASSQDFLVGSYEQYF. The CDR3 DNA is TGCGCCAGCAGCCAAGACTTCCTTGTGGGGTCCTACGAGCAGTACTTC. The chain combines TRBV4-1 with TRBJ2-7; unclear D gene. Germline lookup yields CDR1 MGHRA and CDR2 YSYEKL. The CDR3 is 16 residues long. V was pared by 0 bases and J by 1 base, with 13 bases between.

Comments on this clonotype: The CDR3 carries no conserved terminal phenylalanine or tryptophan, so it likely arises from a read error. The rearrangement joins TRBV7-2 to TRBJ2-7; D not certain. The CDR3 covers 15 residues. Germline V gene lookup returns CDR1 SGHTA and CDR2 FQGNSA. The V end lost 3 bases, the J end lost 7 bases, and 19 bases lay between the germline ends. The CDR3 loop reads CASSFPARQRMEQYL. For the CDR3, the DNA is TGTGCCAGCAGCTTCCCGGCTAGACAACGAATGGAGCAGTACCTC.

The rearrangement links TRBV5-8 to TRBJ1-5; the match to TRBD1 covers 7 bases. The junction had 12 bases not matched to a gene; V was cut back by 5 bases and J by 7 bases. The germline V gene has CDR1 SGHTS and CDR2 YDEGEE. The CDR3 is made up of 15 amino acids. CDR3: CASSTQRGPLQPQHF. DNA for the CDR3: TGTGCCAGCAGTACGCAAAGGGGGCCGTTACAGCCCCAGCATTTT.

Comments on this clonotype: At one boundary the junction diverges from the germline segment, which might be a read error. The rearrangement joins TRBV4-3 to TRBJ1-5; D remains unclear. The germline CDR1 and CDR2 sequences are LGHNA and YSLEER. CDR3 length: 16 residues. CDR3 protein: CASSQEYWVGSQPRHF. CDR3 in DNA: TGCGCCAGCAGCCAAGAATATTGGGTTGGTAGTCAGCCCCGGCATTTT.

This clonotype has a count of ten or more. The chain is built from TRBV24-1 and TRBJ2-3; 9 bases are a match to TRBD1. The CDR3 is made up of 17 amino acids. V lost 5 bases and J lost 1; bases outside the gene matches: 9. Per the germline V gene, CDR1 is KGHDR and CDR2 is SFDVKD. The CDR3 DNA reads TGTGCCACCAGTGCCCCGAACAGGGGGCGCCGCACAGATACGCAGTATTTT. Protein: CATSAPNRGRRTDTQYF.

The count of this clonotype is one. This may come from a read error, since a much larger clone is one base off. The chain joins TRBV28 to TRBJ1-4; D not certain. V gave up 5 bases and J gave up 0 bases, with 10 bases separating them. The CDR3 totals 15 residues. CDR1 is MDHEN and CDR2 is SYDVKM in the germline V gene. The CDR3 DNA sequence: TGTGCCAGCAGTCCCGAGGTGTCAACTAATGAAAAACTGTTTTTT. Its protein product is CASSPEVSTNEKLFF.

The J gene is TRBJ2-1, the V gene TRBV30; 10 bases map to TRBD1. The CDR3 extends over 14 amino acids. The trim removed 3 bases at V and 8 bases at J, leaving 7 bases unmatched. CDR1 GTSNPN and CDR2 SVGIG come from the germline V gene (reference sequence). The CDR3, as DNA: TGTGCCTGGAGGTCGGGACAGGGGTTTGATGAGCAGTTCTTC. Translation: CAWRSGQGFDEQFF.

To note about this clonotype: This could be a read error, since a much larger clone is one nucleotide away. The chain employs TRBV11-2 and TRBJ2-7; no firm D call. V lost 1 base and J 3 bases, leaving 10 bases between the germline ends. The length of the CDR3 is 14 residues. CDR1 SGHAT and CDR2 FQNNGV come from the germline V gene. CDR3 in amino acids: CASSLAPGFYEQYF. CDR3 DNA sequence: TGTGCCAGCAGCTTAGCCCCAGGCTTCTACGAGCAGTACTTC.

As concerns this clonotype: Mismatch with germline at one junction end may stem from a read error. The V gene is TRBV5-6, the J gene TRBJ2-7, with 9 nucleotides matching TRBD1. CDR1 SGHDT and CDR2 YYEEEE come from the germline V gene. The CDR3 length is 15 residues. The CDR3 region has the DNA TGTGCCAGCAGCTTCGGGACAGGGCCCTCCTACGCGCAGTACTTC. Residues: CASSFGTGPSYAQYF. Full variable domain (missing parts from reference TRBV5-6 and TRBJ2-7): DAGVTQSPTHLIKTRGQQVTLRCSPKSGHDTVSWYQQALGQGPQFIFQYYEEEERQRGNFPDRFSGHQFPNYSSELNVNALLLGDSALYLCASSFGTGPSYAQYFGPGTRLTVT.

At least ten counts were recorded for this clonotype. CDR3 amino acids: CASSPLGYEQYF. The CDR3 DNA reads as TGTGCCAGCAGCCCTTTGGGTTACGAGCAGTACTTC. This chain connects TRBV7-9 to TRBJ2-7, with D unresolved. V dropped 5 bases and J dropped 4 bases, with 9 bases sitting between them. Germline loops: CDR1 SEHNR, CDR2 FQNEAQ (reference sequence). The CDR3 covers 12 residues.

The chain combines TRBV10-1 with TRBJ2-3; no firm D call. V shed 3 bases and J shed 0 bases, with 13 bases lying between them. Germline V CDR1 and CDR2: WNHNN, SYGVQD (reference sequence). This CDR3 is 16 amino acids long. The CDR3 DNA sequence: TGCGCCAGCAGTGACGGTGGATCATTTAGCACAGATACGCAGTATTTT. This sequence encodes CASSDGGSFSTDTQYF.

This clonotype was seen ten or more times. J is TRBJ1-3 and V is TRBV19; a weak D match, TRBD1 (5 bases). There are 15 residues in the CDR3. V shed 3 bases and J shed 0 bases, with 9 bases lying between them. Germline assignment: CDR1 LNHDA and CDR2 SQIVND (reference sequence). The CDR3 loop reads CASSIGATSGNTIYF. CDR3 coding DNA: TGTGCCAGTAGTATTGGGGCAACCTCTGGAAACACCATATATTTT.

This clonotype was observed at least ten times. The chain recombines TRBV14 with TRBJ1-2; 7 bases are shared with TRBD1. Germline V gene data show CDR1 as SGHDN and CDR2 as FVKESK. J lost 7 bases, V lost 4 bases, and 3 bases had no gene match. This CDR3 comprises 12 residues. DNA for the CDR3: TGTGCCAGCAGCCCCACAGGGGTTGGCTACACCTTC. Amino acid sequence: CASSPTGVGYTF.

At least ten counts were recorded for this clonotype. J is TRBJ2-1 and V is TRBV7-2; the match to TRBD2 covers 12 bases. J lost 4 bases, V lost 5 bases, and 9 bases had no gene match. The germline CDR1 and CDR2 sequences are SGHTA and FQGNSA. This CDR3 region has 17 residues. CDR3 in amino acids: CASSIRLAGAGYNEQFF. The CDR3 nucleotides are TGTGCCAGCAGCATTCGACTAGCGGGAGCAGGGTACAATGAGCAGTTCTTC.

This clonotype appeared a single time. At one boundary the junction diverges from the germline segment, which might be a read error. This chain joins TRBV19 and TRBJ2-7; TRBD1 matches at 8 bases. The CDR3 covers 13 residues. Germline CDR1 LNHDA, CDR2 SQIVND (reference sequence). Here the CDR3 reads CASTGGKTDERYF. CDR3 in DNA: TGTGCCAGCACAGGGGGAAAAACCGACGAGCGGTACTTC.

In the case of this clonotype: One base away lies a much larger clone, so this may be a sequencing read error. This rearrangement joins TRBV7-9 to TRBJ2-3; no firm D call. Germline CDR1 is SEHNR and CDR2 is FQNEAQ (reference sequence). This CDR3 region has 15 residues. With 0 bases removed from V and 1 base from J, the gap between germline ends came to 8 bases. The CDR3 spells CASSLAPWGTDTQYF. CDR3 DNA sequence: TGTGCCAGCAGCTTAGCCCCTTGGGGCACAGATACGCAGTATTTT. The complete variable domain, with remaining parts taken from reference TRBV7-9 and TRBJ2-3, reads DTGVSQNPRHKITKRGQNVTFRCDPISEHNRLYWYRQTLGQGPEFLTYFQNEAQLEKSRLLSDRFSAERPKGSFSTLEIQRTEQGDSAMYLCASSLAPWGTDTQYFGPGTRLTVL.